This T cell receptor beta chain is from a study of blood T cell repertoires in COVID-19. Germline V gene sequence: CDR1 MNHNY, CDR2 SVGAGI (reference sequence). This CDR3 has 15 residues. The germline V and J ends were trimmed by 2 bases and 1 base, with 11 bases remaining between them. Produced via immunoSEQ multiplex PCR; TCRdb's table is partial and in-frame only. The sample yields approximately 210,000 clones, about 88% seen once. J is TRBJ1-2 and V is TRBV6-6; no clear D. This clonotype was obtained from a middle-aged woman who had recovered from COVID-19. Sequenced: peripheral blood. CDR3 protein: CASSYNLESNYGYTF. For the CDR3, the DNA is TGTGCCAGCAGTTACAATCTCGAGAGTAACTATGGCTACACCTTC.